This entry lists 26 T cell receptor beta chains sequenced from one sample in a study of CD8 T cells in ankylosing spondylitis. TCRdb independently ran MiXCR on the 5' RACE reads; one entry per CDR3 protein. In the table there are some 140,000 distinct CDR3 sequences, 7% to 8% of which are singletons. Sequencing was carried out using blood, either unsorted or a sorted T cell fraction (not recorded which). The receptors originated from a female donor with ankylosing spondylitis or in good health (not recorded which).

This clonotype was observed many times. The chain employs TRBV5-5 and TRBJ2-1; 7 bases are a match to TRBD1. The CDR3 covers 15 residues. Trimming at V came to 4 bases and at J to 0 bases, leaving 4 bases not matched to a gene. CDR1 SGHKS and CDR2 YYEKEE come from the germline V gene (reference sequence). CDR3 coding DNA: TGTGCCAGCAGCGCGGACAGGCGCTCCTACAATGAGCAGTTCTTC. Protein: CASSADRRSYNEQFF.

This clonotype was observed many times. The V and J genes are TRBV7-2 and TRBJ1-1, with D unresolved. The length of the CDR3 is 15 residues. Trimming removed 1 base from V and 4 bases from J, with 13 bases in between. Looked up from germline, CDR1 is SGHTA and CDR2 is FQGNSA. CDR3 protein: CASSLGGPRATEAFF. The DNA for the CDR3 is TGTGCCAGCAGCTTAGGTGGACCCCGGGCCACTGAAGCTTTCTTT. Full variable domain (remainder filled in from reference TRBV7-2 and TRBJ1-1): GAGVSQSPSNKVTEKGKDVELRCDPISGHTALYWYRQSLGQGLEFLIYFQGNSAPDKSGLPSDRFSAERTGGSVSTLTIQRTQQEDSAVYLCASSLGGPRATEAFFGQGTRLTVV.

This clonotype was observed at least ten times. The CDR3 DNA reads TGTGCCAGCAGCTTAGAGGCAGGGTGGAACACTGAAGCTTTCTTT. As protein: CASSLEAGWNTEAFF. The V and J genes are TRBV7-2 and TRBJ1-1; perhaps TRBD1 as D (5 bases). The CDR3 length is 15 residues. Germline CDR1 SGHTA, CDR2 FQGNSA. V gave up 1 base and J gave up 1 base, with 10 bases separating them.

The table lists this clonotype with many counts. The chain couples TRBV29-1 to TRBJ2-7; 7 positions match TRBD1. J was trimmed by 4 bases and V by 4 bases; bases with no gene match: 4. The CDR3 covers 12 residues. Germline-derived CDR1 and CDR2 are SQVTM and ANQGSEA. The CDR3 DNA is TGCAGCGTTGGAGACAGGGAGTACGAGCAGTACTTC. Its protein is CSVGDREYEQYF.

The sample holds many counts of this clonotype. This chain joins TRBV9 and TRBJ1-2; 7 nucleotides line up with TRBD1. V was clipped by 4 bases and J by 2 bases; unmatched bases: 5. The CDR3 runs 14 residues. CDR1 SGDLS and CDR2 YYNGEE come from the germline V gene. The DNA of the CDR3 is TGTGCCAGCAGCCGGGACAGTAAGAACTATGGCTACACCTTC. It yields the protein CASSRDSKNYGYTF.

This clonotype has at least ten counts. This chain uses TRBV11-2 with TRBJ1-1; D unresolved. The CDR3 sequence is 13 residues long. Trimming removed 0 bases from V and 8 bases from J, with 10 bases in between. Germline V CDR1 and CDR2: SGHAT, FQNNGV. This CDR3 reads CASSLDSGGEAFF. The DNA for the CDR3 is TGTGCCAGCAGCTTAGATAGTGGCGGGGAAGCTTTCTTT.

The sample holds many counts of this clonotype. The chain combines TRBV7-2 with TRBJ2-7; D possibly uses TRBD1 or TRBD2 (6 bases each). CDR1 is SGHTA and CDR2 is FQGNSA in the germline V gene. The ends were cut back, 0 bases at V and 0 bases at J, with 9 bases in the middle. This CDR3 is built from 15 residues. CDR3: CASSLAGGRSYEQYF. CDR3 bases: TGTGCCAGCAGCTTAGCGGGGGGCCGCTCCTACGAGCAGTACTTC.

This clonotype was detected many times. This chain joins TRBV7-9 and TRBJ2-7; D is unclear. The ends were cut back, 9 bases at V and 5 bases at J, with 11 bases in the middle. The CDR3 sequence is 11 residues long. CDR1 is SEHNR, CDR2 FQNEAQ, per germline (reference sequence). Here the CDR3 reads CASSLRDEQYF. DNA for the CDR3: TGTGCCAGTAGCCTGCGCGACGAGCAGTACTTC.

At least ten counts were recorded for this clonotype. The CDR3 nucleotides read TGCGCCAGCAGCTCGCGGGGGCTCACTGAAGCTTTCTTT. Translating gives CASSSRGLTEAFF. The chain combines TRBV5-1 with TRBJ1-1, with D maybe TRBD1 (6 bases). The CDR3 extends over 13 amino acids. V lost 3 bases, J lost 4 bases, and 10 bases lay in between. Germline V gene lookup returns CDR1 SGHRS and CDR2 YFSETQ.

This clonotype was found many times. The gene calls are TRBV6-2 or TRBV6-3 and TRBJ1-5; D is unresolved. CDR1 MNHEY and CDR2 SVGEGT come from the germline V gene. The V gene lost 3 bases and the J gene lost 4 bases, with 10 bases spanning the gap. The CDR3 length is 14 residues. The CDR3 coding sequence is TGTGCCAGCAGTTATAATACCGATAATCAGCCCCAGCATTTT. It encodes CASSYNTDNQPQHF.

This clonotype was recorded at least ten times. The chain recombines TRBV12-3 or TRBV12-4 with TRBJ1-3; no firm D call. The germline V and J ends were trimmed by 1 base and 2 bases, with 9 bases remaining between them. The CDR3 contains 15 residues. This chain's CDR3 is CASSLEGRTGNTIYF. CDR3 coding DNA: TGTGCCAGCAGTTTAGAGGGCAGAACTGGAAACACCATATATTTT.

This clonotype was detected ten times or more. The chain is built from TRBV2 and TRBJ1-5; D is unclear. The V and J ends lost 6 bases and 3 bases respectively, with 18 bases between them. The CDR3 extends over 16 amino acids. Germline loops: CDR1 SNHLY, CDR2 FYNNEI. Here the CDR3 DNA reads TGTGCCAGCAGATCCCTGGACCAAGCATACAATCAGCCCCAGCATTTT. Translation gives CASRSLDQAYNQPQHF.

V usage is TRBV6-1 and J usage is TRBJ2-1, with 10 bases matching TRBD1. CDR3 length: 15 amino acids. Germline CDR1 and CDR2: MNHNS and SASEGT. The ends lost 6 bases at V and 10 bases at J; junction bases unmatched: 12. The CDR3 loop is CASSRQGAMVMEQFF. CDR3 nucleotides: TGTGCCAGCAGCAGACAGGGGGCGATGGTGATGGAGCAGTTCTTC.

V and J are TRBV20-1 and TRBJ1-1; perhaps TRBD1 as D (6 bases). There are 12 residues in the CDR3. Between the trimmed V and J ends, which lost 4 bases and 1 base, there was a span of 7 bases. CDR1 is DFQATT, CDR2 SNEGSKA, per germline (reference sequence). The CDR3 bases are TGCAGTGCTACGGACAGGAACACTGAAGCTTTCTTT. It specifies CSATDRNTEAFF.

This clonotype came up many times. The chain couples TRBV12-3 or TRBV12-4 to TRBJ2-1; 7 nucleotides agree with TRBD2. The CDR3 is 14 amino acids. The V segment lost 5 bases and the J segment 2 bases; nucleotides outside the gene matches: 3. The chain's CDR3 is CASSPGLTYNEQFF. CDR3 in DNA: TGTGCCAGCAGTCCGGGACTAACCTACAATGAGCAGTTCTTC.

Ten or more counts support this clonotype. V and J are TRBV12-3 or TRBV12-4 and TRBJ2-7, with D perhaps TRBD1 or TRBD2 (5 bases each). With 5 bases removed from V and 0 bases from J, the gap between germline ends came to 17 bases. There are 16 residues in the CDR3. The CDR3 region is CASSAGWGSSSYEQYF. The DNA of the CDR3 is TGTGCCAGCAGTGCCGGATGGGGGTCCAGCTCCTACGAGCAGTACTTC.

This clonotype was seen many times. The rearrangement uses TRBV29-1 and TRBJ2-4; D is undetermined. CDR1 and CDR2 from the germline V gene are SQVTM and ANQGSEA. Trimming took off 1 base at V and 1 base at J, with 14 bases between the two ends. The CDR3 has 16 residues. The CDR3 nucleotides are TGCAGCGTTGAAGGGGTGCCACTCGGGGCCAAAAACATTCAGTACTTC. Translation gives CSVEGVPLGAKNIQYF. Variable domain in full (rest from reference TRBV29-1 and TRBJ2-4): SAVISQKPSRDICQRGTSLTIQCQVDSQVTMMFWYRQQPGQSLTLIATANQGSEATYESGFVIDKFPISRPNLTFSTLTVSNMSPEDSSIYLCSVEGVPLGAKNIQYFGAGTRLSVL.

This clonotype was recorded a few times. The gene calls are TRBV28 and TRBJ1-1; maybe TRBD1 (6 bases). Germline CDR1 and CDR2: MDHEN and SYDVKM. V was clipped by 6 bases and J by 6 bases, with 11 bases between them. This CDR3 has 12 amino acids. Written as DNA, the CDR3 is TGTGCCAGCAGATCGGGGGGGCCTGAAGCTTTCTTT. This gives the protein CASRSGGPEAFF. Drawing the rest from reference TRBV28 and TRBJ1-1, the complete variable domain is DVKVTQSSRYLVKRTGEKVFLECVQDMDHENMFWYRQDPGLGLRLIYFSYDVKMKEKGDIPEGYSVSREKKERFSLILESASTNQTSMYLCASRSGGPEAFFGQGTRLTVV.

This clonotype has a count of ten or more. CDR3 residues: CSVEEGRIGETQYF. DNA of the CDR3: TGCAGCGTTGAAGAGGGGAGAATTGGAGAGACCCAGTACTTC. The rearrangement joins TRBV29-1 to TRBJ2-5, with a tentative D call TRBD2 (5 bases). The CDR3 contains 14 residues. V was cut by 0 bases and J by 4 bases, with 12 bases left in between. Germline assignment: CDR1 SQVTM and CDR2 ANQGSEA.

This clonotype was seen many times. The V and J genes are TRBV6-1 and TRBJ1-6; 8 nucleotides agree with TRBD1. Germline CDR1 reads MNHNS; CDR2 reads SASEGT. The V segment lost 7 bases and the J segment 5 bases; nucleotides outside the gene matches: 4. The CDR3 sequence is 14 residues long. CDR3: CASTTGVDNSPLHF. Written as DNA, the CDR3 is TGTGCCAGCACGACAGGGGTGGATAATTCACCCCTCCACTTT.

This clonotype was counted a few times. The chain combines TRBV7-2 with TRBJ1-1, with a possible D match to TRBD1 (6 bases). The germline V gene encodes CDR1 SGHTA and CDR2 FQGNSA. The CDR3 covers 15 residues. Trimming left V 0 bases short and J 0 bases short, with 8 bases between. The CDR3 sequence is CASSLAGGLNTEAFF. CDR3 bases: TGTGCCAGCAGCTTAGCGGGGGGCTTGAACACTGAAGCTTTCTTT. The full variable domain, its missing parts supplied by reference TRBV7-2 and TRBJ1-1, is GAGVSQSPSNKVTEKGKDVELRCDPISGHTALYWYRQSLGQGLEFLIYFQGNSAPDKSGLPSDRFSAERTGGSVSTLTIQRTQQEDSAVYLCASSLAGGLNTEAFFGQGTRLTVV.

At least ten counts were recorded for this clonotype. The chain's CDR3 is CASSQGAGASYEQYF. The CDR3 coding sequence is TGTGCCAGCAGTCAAGGGGCCGGGGCCTCCTACGAGCAGTACTTC. This chain links TRBV6-1 with TRBJ2-7; D might be TRBD1 or TRBD2, each matching 5 bases. The germline gives CDR1 MNHNS, CDR2 SASEGT. The CDR3 is made up of 15 amino acids. Trimming left V 5 bases short and J 0 bases short, with 14 bases between.

This clonotype appeared many times. The chain joins TRBV2 to TRBJ2-3; maybe TRBD1 (5 bases). The CDR3 loop spans 11 amino acids. V lost 6 bases, J lost 6 bases, and 7 bases lay in between. Germline CDR1 and CDR2: SNHLY and FYNNEI. This CDR3 is CASRGADTQYF. The CDR3, as DNA: TGTGCCAGCAGAGGGGCGGATACGCAGTATTTT. Drawing the rest from reference TRBV2 and TRBJ2-3, the complete variable domain is EPEVTQTPSHQVTQMGQEVILRCVPISNHLYFYWYRQILGQKVEFLVSFYNNEISEKSEIFDDQFSVERPDGSNFTLKIRSTKLEDSAMYFCASRGADTQYFGPGTRLTVL.

The chain has TRBV29-1 and TRBJ2-7; a possible D gene is TRBD2 (5 bases). The V and J ends lost 4 bases and 6 bases respectively, with 10 bases between them. The CDR3 is 11 residues long. CDR1 SQVTM and CDR2 ANQGSEA come from the germline V gene. The chain's CDR3 is CSVVEGVEQYF. The CDR3 DNA reads as TGCAGCGTTGTAGAGGGCGTCGAGCAGTACTTC.

This clonotype was counted at least ten times. As DNA, the CDR3 is TGTGCCACCATAAAGGACAGTAAAAATCAGCCCCAGCATTTT. Translation gives CATIKDSKNQPQHF. This rearrangement joins TRBV6-2 or TRBV6-3 to TRBJ1-5, with D perhaps matching TRBD1 (6 bases). The germline V gene encodes CDR1 MNHEY and CDR2 SVGEGT. V was cut by 10 bases and J by 4 bases, with 17 bases left in between. The CDR3 length is 14 residues.

With regard to this clonotype: A much bigger clone sits one base away, suggesting this may be a read error. The chain combines TRBV20-1 with TRBJ1-2; no definite D call. Germline V lookup: CDR1 DFQATT, CDR2 SNEGSKA (reference sequence). CDR3 length: 13 amino acids. The DNA of the CDR3 is TGCAGTGCCGAGACTGAGGGAATTTATGGCCACACCTTC. It specifies CSAETEGIYGHTF.